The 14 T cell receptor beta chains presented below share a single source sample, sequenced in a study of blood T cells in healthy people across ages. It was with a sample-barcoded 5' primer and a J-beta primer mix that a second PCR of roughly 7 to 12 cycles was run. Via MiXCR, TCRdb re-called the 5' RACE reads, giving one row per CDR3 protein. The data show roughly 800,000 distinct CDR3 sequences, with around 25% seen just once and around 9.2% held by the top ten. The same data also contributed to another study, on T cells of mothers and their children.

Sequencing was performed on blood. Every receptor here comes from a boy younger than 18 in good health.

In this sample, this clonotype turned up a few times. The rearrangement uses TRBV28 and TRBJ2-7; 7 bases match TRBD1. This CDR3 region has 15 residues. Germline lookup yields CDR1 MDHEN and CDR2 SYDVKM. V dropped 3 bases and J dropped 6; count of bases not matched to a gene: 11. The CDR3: CASSFSGFQGVEQYF. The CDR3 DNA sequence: TGTGCCAGCAGTTTTTCCGGGTTTCAGGGGGTCGAGCAGTACTTC.

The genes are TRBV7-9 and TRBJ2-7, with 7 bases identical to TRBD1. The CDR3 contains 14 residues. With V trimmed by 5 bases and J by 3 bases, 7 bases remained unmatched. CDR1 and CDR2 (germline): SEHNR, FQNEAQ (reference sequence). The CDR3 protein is CASSPRQGFYEQYF. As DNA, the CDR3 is TGTGCCAGCAGCCCTAGACAGGGATTCTACGAGCAGTACTTC. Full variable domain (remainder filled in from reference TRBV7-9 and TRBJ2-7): DTGVSQNPRHKITKRGQNVTFRCDPISEHNRLYWYRQTLGQGPEFLTYFQNEAQLEKSRLLSDRFSAERPKGSFSTLEIQRTEQGDSAMYLCASSPRQGFYEQYFGPGTRLTVT.

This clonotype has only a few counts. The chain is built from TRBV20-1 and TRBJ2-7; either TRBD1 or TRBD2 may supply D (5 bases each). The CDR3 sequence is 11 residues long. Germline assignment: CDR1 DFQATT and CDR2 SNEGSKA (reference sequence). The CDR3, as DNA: TGCAGCGTCAGGGACGTCTACGAGCAGTACTTC. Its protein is CSVRDVYEQYF.

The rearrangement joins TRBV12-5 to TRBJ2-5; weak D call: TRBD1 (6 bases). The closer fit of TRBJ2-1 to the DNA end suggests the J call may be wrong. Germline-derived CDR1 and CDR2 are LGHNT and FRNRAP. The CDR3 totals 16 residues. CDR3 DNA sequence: TGTGCTAGTGGTTTGGTTGTCGGACAGTGGGCCAATGAGCAGTTCTTC. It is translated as CASGLVVGQWANEQFF.

CDR3 sequence reads: CSAPDRPNSPLHF. The CDR3 nucleotides are TGCAGTGCCCCGGACAGGCCCAATTCACCCCTCCACTTT. The chain has TRBV20-1 and TRBJ1-6; 7 bases agree with TRBD1. The CDR3 runs 13 residues. Looked up from germline, CDR1 is DFQATT and CDR2 is SNEGSKA (reference sequence). After removal of 6 bases from V and 7 bases from J, the junction contained 6 bases not matched to a gene.

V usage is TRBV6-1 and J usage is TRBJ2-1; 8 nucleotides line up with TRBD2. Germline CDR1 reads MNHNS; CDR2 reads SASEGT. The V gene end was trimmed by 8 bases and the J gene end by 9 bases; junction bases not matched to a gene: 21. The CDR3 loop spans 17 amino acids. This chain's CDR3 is CASSSPLWWREEIEQFF. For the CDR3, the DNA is TGTGCCAGCTCGTCCCCTTTGTGGTGGCGGGAGGAGATTGAGCAGTTCTTC.

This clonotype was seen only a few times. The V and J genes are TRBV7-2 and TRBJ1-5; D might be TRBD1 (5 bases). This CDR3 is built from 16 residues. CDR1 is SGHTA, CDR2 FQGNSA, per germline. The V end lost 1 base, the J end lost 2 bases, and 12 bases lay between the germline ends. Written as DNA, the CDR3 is TGTGCCAGCAGCTTAGTTACAGGTTTGGGCAATCAGCCCCAGCATTTT. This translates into CASSLVTGLGNQPQHF. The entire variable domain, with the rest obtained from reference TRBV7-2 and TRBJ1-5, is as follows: GAGVSQSPSNKVTEKGKDVELRCDPISGHTALYWYRQSLGQGLEFLIYFQGNSAPDKSGLPSDRFSAERTGGSVSTLTIQRTQQEDSAVYLCASSLVTGLGNQPQHFGDGTRLSIL.

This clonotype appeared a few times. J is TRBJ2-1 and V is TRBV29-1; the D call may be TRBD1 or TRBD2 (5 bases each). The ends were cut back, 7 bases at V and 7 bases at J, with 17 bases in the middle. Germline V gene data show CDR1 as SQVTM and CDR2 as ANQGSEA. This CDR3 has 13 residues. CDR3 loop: CSAQGGESNEQFF. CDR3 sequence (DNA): TGCAGCGCTCAGGGTGGGGAGTCGAATGAGCAGTTCTTC.

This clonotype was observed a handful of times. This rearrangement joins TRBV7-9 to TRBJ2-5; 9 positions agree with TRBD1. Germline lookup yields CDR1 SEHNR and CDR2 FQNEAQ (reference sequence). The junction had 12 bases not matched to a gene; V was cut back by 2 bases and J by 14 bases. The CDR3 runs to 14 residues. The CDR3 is CASSLPNIRDRVYF. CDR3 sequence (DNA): TGTGCCAGCAGCTTACCCAACATCCGGGACAGGGTATACTTC.

In nucleotides, the CDR3 is TGTGCCAGCAGCGAAGGGACAGGCCGCTATGGCTACACCTTC. It encodes CASSEGTGRYGYTF. This chain links TRBV5-6 with TRBJ1-2; 8 bases line up with TRBD1. V trimming: 4 bases; J trimming: 4 bases; junction bases outside the gene matches: 6. Germline loops: CDR1 SGHDT, CDR2 YYEEEE. This CDR3 spans 14 amino acids.

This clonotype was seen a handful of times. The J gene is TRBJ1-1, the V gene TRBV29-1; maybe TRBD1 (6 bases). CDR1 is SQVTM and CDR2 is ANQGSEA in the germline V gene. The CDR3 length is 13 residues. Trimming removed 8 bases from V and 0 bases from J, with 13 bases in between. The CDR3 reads CSSYRVMNTEAFF. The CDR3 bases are TGCAGCTCCTACAGGGTCATGAACACTGAAGCTTTCTTT.

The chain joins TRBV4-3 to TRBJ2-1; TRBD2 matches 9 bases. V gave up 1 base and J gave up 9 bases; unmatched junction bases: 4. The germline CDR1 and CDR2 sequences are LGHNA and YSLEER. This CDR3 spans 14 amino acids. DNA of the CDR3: TGCGCCAGCAGCCAAGGTGTAGCGGGGGTTGAGCAGTTCTTC. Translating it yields CASSQGVAGVEQFF.

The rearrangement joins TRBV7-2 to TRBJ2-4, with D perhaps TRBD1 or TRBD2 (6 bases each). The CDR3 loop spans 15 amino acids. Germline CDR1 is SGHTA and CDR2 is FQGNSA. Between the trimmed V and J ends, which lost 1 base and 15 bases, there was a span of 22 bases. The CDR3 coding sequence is TGTGCCAGCAGCTTAGAAGGAACGGGGGCCAGTCCACGGTACTTC. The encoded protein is CASSLEGTGASPRYF.

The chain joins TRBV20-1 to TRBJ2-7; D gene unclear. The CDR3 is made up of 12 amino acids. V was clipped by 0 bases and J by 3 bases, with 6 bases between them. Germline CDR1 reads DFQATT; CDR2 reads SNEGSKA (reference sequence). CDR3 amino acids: CSAREADYEQYF. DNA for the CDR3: TGCAGTGCTAGAGAGGCGGACTACGAGCAGTACTTC.